The rows below give T cell receptor beta chains drawn from one sample of a study of CD8+ T cells in alopecia areata. The protocol was immunoSEQ multiplex PCR, while the TCRdb copy is restricted to in-frame clones and leaves out a portion. The sample consists of fewer than 250,000 clones, roughly 60% of them appearing once. The sample here was CD4+ T cells sorted from blood, taken at week 24, from a patient treated with tofacitinib. These TCRs come from a human donor with alopecia areata. Each CDR3 is given with its conserved first and last residue. The D gene is left open where the match is weak. Not all rows give a size; the values are once, few, many and, for expanded clones, a class.

NA TRBJ1-1 TRBV7-9 NA CASSLVGRNTEAFF TGTGCCAGCAGCTTAGTAGGCAGGAACACTGAAGCTTTCTTT
once TRBJ1-1 TRBV29-1 TRBD1 CSVIQGFTEAFF TGCAGCGTCATACAGGGGTTCACTGAAGCTTTCTTT
NA TRBJ2-1 TRBV15 NA CATSRDPGRTYNEQFF TGTGCCACCAGCAGAGATCCGGGACGGACTTACAATGAGCAGTTCTTC
NA TRBJ2-7 TRBV13 TRBD1 CASSLGEGQGHEQYF TGTGCCAGCAGCTTAGGAGAGGGACAGGGGCACGAGCAGTACTTC
NA TRBJ1-1 TRBV7-8 TRBD1 CASSLGWGQGMVTEAFF TGTGCCAGCAGCTTAGGCTGGGGACAGGGTATGGTCACTGAAGCTTTCTTT
NA TRBJ2-6 TRBV5-1 TRBD1 CASFGQGRDGANVLTF TGCGCCAGCTTCGGACAGGGAAGGGACGGGGCCAACGTCCTGACTTTC
NA TRBJ1-5 TRBV29-1 TRBD1 CSVSDRGQQPQHF TGCAGCGTTTCCGACAGGGGGCAGCAGCCCCAGCATTTT
NA TRBJ1-2 TRBV29-1 NA CSVAVSQSYGYTF TGCAGCGTTGCGGTATCCCAGTCCTATGGCTACACCTTC
few TRBJ1-1 TRBV14 NA CASSQRAGVTEAFF TGTGCCAGCAGCCAAAGGGCAGGGGTGACTGAAGCTTTCTTT
NA TRBJ2-5 TRBV9 NA CASSVRQQETQYF TGTGCCAGCAGCGTTCGACAGCAAGAGACCCAGTACTTC
NA TRBJ1-2 TRBV4-1 TRBD1 CASSQQDRDYGYTF TGCGCCAGCAGCCAACAGGACAGGGACTATGGCTACACCTTC
NA TRBJ2-7 TRBV11-2 NA CASSPAGGYEQYF TGTGCCAGCAGCCCTGCTGGGGGGTACGAGCAGTACTTC
NA TRBJ2-3 TRBV7-6 TRBD1 CASSYRQGGTDTQYF TGTGCCAGCAGCTACCGACAGGGTGGCACAGATACGCAGTATTTT
few TRBJ1-1 TRBV4-3 NA CASSQLINTEAFF TGCGCCAGCAGCCAGTTGATCAACACTGAAGCTTTCTTT
NA TRBJ2-7 TRBV5-1 NA CASSESSYEQYF TGCGCCAGCAGCGAGAGCTCCTACGAGCAGTACTTC
NA TRBJ1-5 TRBV12-5 NA CASGLADQQPQHF TGTGCTAGTGGTTTGGCGGACCAGCAGCCCCAGCATTTT
few TRBJ2-3 TRBV29-1 NA CSVEIPALYTQYF TGCAGCGTTGAAATCCCGGCTCTCTATACGCAGTATTTT
NA TRBJ1-1 TRBV6-1 TRBD1 CASSGRTGGWTEAFF TGTGCCAGCAGTGGCCGGACAGGGGGCTGGACTGAAGCTTTCTTT
NA TRBJ1-6 TRBV7-2 NA CASSLDWQNNSPLHF TGTGCCAGCAGCTTAGATTGGCAGAATAATTCACCCCTCCACTTT
NA TRBJ1-4 TRBV14 NA CASSQEAGTREKLFF TGTGCCAGCAGCCAAGAGGCCGGGACACGTGAAAAACTGTTTTTT
NA TRBJ1-2 TRBV6-6 NA CASIPPGALNYGYTF TGTGCCAGCATTCCTCCGGGGGCTCTAAACTATGGCTACACCTTC
NA TRBJ1-5 TRBV30 NA CAWAEGPGSGPQHF TGTGCCTGGGCGGAGGGCCCGGGCTCGGGGCCCCAGCATTTT
many TRBJ1-1 TRBV14 NA CASSRRANTEAFF TGTGCCAGCAGCCGCCGGGCGAACACTGAAGCTTTCTTT
NA TRBJ1-2 TRBV29-1 NA CSVHGGYGYTF TGCAGCGTTCACGGCGGCTATGGCTACACCTTC
NA TRBJ2-5 TRBV4-3 NA CASSQGSRRETQYF TGCGCCAGCAGCCAAGGTTCTAGGAGGGAGACCCAGTACTTC
NA TRBJ1-2 TRBV27 NA CASRTHDRF TGTGCCAGCAGAACACACGACAGGTTC
NA TRBJ1-6 TRBV7-2 NA CASSLGTQQSHNSPLHF TGTGCCAGCAGCTTAGGTACCCAGCAGTCTCATAATTCACCCCTCCACTTT
once TRBJ1-1 TRBV29-1 NA CVGGRNTEAFF TGCGTCGGAGGGCGGAACACTGAAGCTTTCTTT
NA TRBJ1-2 TRBV10-3 NA CAISELKESTGYTF TGTGCCATCAGTGAGCTTAAAGAGTCTACTGGCTACACCTTC
NA TRBJ1-1 TRBV30 NA CAWSVPGNRRTEAFF TGTGCCTGGAGTGTTCCGGGGAATCGGCGCACTGAAGCTTTCTTT
few TRBJ2-3 TRBV10-3 NA CAISVDVQTTDTQYF TGTGCCATCAGTGTAGATGTTCAAACCACAGATACGCAGTATTTT
NA TRBJ2-3 TRBV7-2 TRBD2 CASSAGTSGVRTDTQYF TGTGCCAGCAGCGCAGGGACTAGCGGGGTGCGCACAGATACGCAGTATTTT
few TRBJ1-2 TRBV29-1 TRBD1 CSVTGTVNYGYTF TGCAGCGTGACCGGGACAGTAAACTATGGCTACACCTTC
once TRBJ2-1 TRBV2 NA CASRVGSSYNEQFF TGTGCCAGCAGAGTGGGTAGCTCCTACAATGAGCAGTTCTTC
NA TRBJ1-4 TRBV7-2 NA CASSLGEVEKLFF TGTGCCAGCAGCTTAGGGGAGGTTGAAAAACTGTTTTTT